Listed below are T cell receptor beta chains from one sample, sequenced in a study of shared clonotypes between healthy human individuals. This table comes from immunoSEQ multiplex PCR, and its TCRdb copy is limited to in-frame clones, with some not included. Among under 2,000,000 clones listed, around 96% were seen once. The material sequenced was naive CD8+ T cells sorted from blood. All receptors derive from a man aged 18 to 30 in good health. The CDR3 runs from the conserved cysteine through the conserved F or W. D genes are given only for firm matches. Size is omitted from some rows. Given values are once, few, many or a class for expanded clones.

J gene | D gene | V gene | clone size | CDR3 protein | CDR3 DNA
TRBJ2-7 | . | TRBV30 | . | CAWSLDFSYEQYF | TGTGCCTGGAGTCTAGATTTCTCCTACGAGCAGTACTTC
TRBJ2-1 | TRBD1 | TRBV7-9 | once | CASSLGQGPANEQFF | TGTGCCAGCAGCCTAGGACAGGGCCCCGCCAATGAGCAGTTCTTC
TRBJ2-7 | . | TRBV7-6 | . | CASSLESGSSYEQYF | TGTGCCAGCAGCTTAGAGTCGGGGAGCTCCTACGAGCAGTACTTC
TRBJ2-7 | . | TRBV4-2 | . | CASSQGYREWGEQYF | TGTGCCAGCAGTCAAGGATACCGGGAGTGGGGCGAGCAGTACTTC
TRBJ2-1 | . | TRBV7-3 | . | CASSPRDSSYNEQFF | TGTGCCAGCAGCCCTCGAGACAGCTCCTACAATGAGCAGTTCTTC
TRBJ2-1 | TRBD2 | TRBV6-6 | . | CASSYSFTSGVNEQFF | TGTGCCAGCAGTTACTCGTTCACTAGCGGGGTCAATGAGCAGTTCTTC
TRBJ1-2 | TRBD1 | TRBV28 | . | CASRPGQRNYGYTF | TGTGCCAGCAGACCGGGACAGAGGAACTATGGCTACACCTTC
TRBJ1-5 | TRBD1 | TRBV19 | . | CASSAGQGPGNQPQHF | TGTGCCAGTAGTGCCGGACAGGGCCCGGGCAATCAGCCCCAGCATTTT
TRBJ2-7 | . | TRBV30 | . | CALSHVRNSYEQYF | TGTGCCCTTTCCCACGTAAGGAACTCCTACGAGCAGTACTTC
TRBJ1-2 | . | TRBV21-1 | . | CASSKAGRDGYTF | TGTGCCAGCAGCAAAGCAGGCAGGGATGGCTACACCTTC
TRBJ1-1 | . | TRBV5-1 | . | CASSADDTEAFF | TGCGCCAGCAGCGCCGATGACACTGAAGCTTTCTTT
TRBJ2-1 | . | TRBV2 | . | CASSGFGFTDSYNEQFF | TGTGCCAGCAGTGGGTTTGGGTTTACCGACTCCTACAATGAGCAGTTCTTC
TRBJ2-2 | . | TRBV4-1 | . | CASSFRERDTGELFF | TGCGCCAGCAGTTTTCGGGAGAGGGACACCGGGGAGCTGTTTTTT
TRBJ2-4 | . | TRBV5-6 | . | CASSSGIAEDIQYF | TGTGCCAGCAGCTCGGGGATAGCGGAGGACATTCAGTACTTC
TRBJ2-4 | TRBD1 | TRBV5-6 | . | CASRGTGTKNIQYF | TGTGCCAGCAGGGGGACAGGGACCAAAAACATTCAGTACTTC
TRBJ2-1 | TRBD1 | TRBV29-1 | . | CSVYGTGDYNEQFF | TGCAGCGTATACGGGACAGGGGATTACAATGAGCAGTTCTTC
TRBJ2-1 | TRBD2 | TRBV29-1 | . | CSVTLAGYNEQFF | TGCAGCGTTACCCTAGCGGGGTACAATGAGCAGTTCTTC
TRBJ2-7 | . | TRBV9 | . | CASSVGGGLYEQYF | TGTGCCAGCAGCGTAGGGGGAGGCCTCTACGAGCAGTACTTC
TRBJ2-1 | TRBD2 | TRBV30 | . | CAWSTGLAGSSYNEQFF | TGTGCCTGGAGTACTGGACTAGCGGGAAGCTCCTACAATGAGCAGTTCTTC
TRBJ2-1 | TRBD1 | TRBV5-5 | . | CASRLFRGQGNEQFF | TGTGCCAGCAGACTCTTCAGGGGGCAGGGCAATGAGCAGTTCTTC
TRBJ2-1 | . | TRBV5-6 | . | CASSLLPGVYEQFF | TGTGCCAGCAGCTTGTTGCCCGGCGTCTATGAGCAGTTCTTC
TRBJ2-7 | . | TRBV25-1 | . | CASTPGVLLDYEQYF | TGTGCCAGCACCCCGGGAGTATTACTTGACTACGAGCAGTACTTC
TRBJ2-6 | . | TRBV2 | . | CASSPDSLGGANVLTF | TGTGCCAGCAGCCCGGACAGTTTGGGTGGGGCCAACGTCCTGACTTTC
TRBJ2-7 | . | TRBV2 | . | CATREQLGYEQYF | TGTGCCACCCGTGAGCAGTTGGGATACGAGCAGTACTTC
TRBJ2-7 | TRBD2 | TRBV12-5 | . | CASGESGVYEQYF | TGTGCTAGTGGTGAGAGCGGGGTCTACGAGCAGTACTTC
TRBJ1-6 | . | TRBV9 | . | CASSVGGNSPLHF | TGTGCCAGCAGCGTAGGGGGTAATTCACCCCTCCACTTT
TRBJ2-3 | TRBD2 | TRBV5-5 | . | CASSLSGTSGEDTQYF | TGTGCCAGCAGCTTGTCTGGGACTAGCGGGGAAGATACGCAGTATTTT
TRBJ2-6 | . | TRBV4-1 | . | CASSEEGSGANVLTF | TGCGCCAGCAGCGAGGAGGGTTCTGGGGCCAACGTCCTGACTTTC
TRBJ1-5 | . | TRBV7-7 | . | CASSLAWQNSNQPQHF | TGTGCTAGCAGCTTAGCGTGGCAGAATAGCAATCAGCCCCAGCATTTT
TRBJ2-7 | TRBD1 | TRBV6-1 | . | CASSARTGISYEQYF | TGTGCCAGCAGTGCCCGGACAGGGATCTCCTACGAGCAGTACTTC
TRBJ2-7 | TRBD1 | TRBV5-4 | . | CASSHEGAEQYF | TGTGCCAGCAGTCATGAGGGGGCCGAGCAGTACTTC
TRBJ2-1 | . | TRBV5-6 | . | CASSLSGDNEQFF | TGTGCCAGCAGCTTGAGCGGCGACAATGAGCAGTTCTTC
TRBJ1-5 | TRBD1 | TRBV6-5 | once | CATDPTGGIQPQHF | TGTGCCACCGACCCGACAGGGGGCATTCAGCCCCAGCATTTT
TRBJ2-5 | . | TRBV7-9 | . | CASSLIGQGQETQYF | TGTGCCAGCAGCTTAATAGGGCAGGGACAAGAGACCCAGTACTTC
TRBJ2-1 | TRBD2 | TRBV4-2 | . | CASSQDGTSGGNEQFF | TGTGCCAGCAGCCAAGATGGGACTAGCGGGGGGAATGAGCAGTTCTTC
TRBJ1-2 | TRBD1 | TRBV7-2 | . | CASSLELGGTGLEGYTF | TGTGCCAGCAGCTTAGAACTGGGGGGGACAGGCCTCGAGGGCTACACCTTC
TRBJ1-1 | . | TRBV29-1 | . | CSVVRVAEAFF | TGCAGCGTTGTAAGAGTGGCTGAAGCTTTCTTT
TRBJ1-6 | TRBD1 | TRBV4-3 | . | CASSQEGGDRVSSYNSPLHF | TGCGCCAGCAGCCAAGAAGGAGGGGACAGGGTGAGCTCCTATAATTCACCCCTCCACTTT
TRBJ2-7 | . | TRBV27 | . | CASRAGPEAPYEQYF | TGTGCCAGCCGTGCCGGCCCTGAGGCACCCTACGAGCAGTACTTC
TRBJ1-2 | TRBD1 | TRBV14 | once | CASSHPETGNYGYTF | TGTGCCAGCAGCCACCCCGAGACAGGGAACTATGGCTACACCTTC
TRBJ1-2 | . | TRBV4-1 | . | CASSQDQTDNYGYTF | TGCGCCAGCAGCCAAGATCAGACAGATAACTATGGCTACACCTTC
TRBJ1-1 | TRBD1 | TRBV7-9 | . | CASSTPETTGALNTEAFF | TGTGCCAGCAGCACGCCCGAGACAACAGGGGCTCTGAACACTGAAGCTTTCTTT